This TCR beta chain came from a study of graft-versus-host responses after intestinal transplantation. For the study at large: Recipients were all induced with anti-thymocyte globulin, then given tacrolimus and steroids for two to three years.

This CDR3 comprises 15 residues. Per the germline V gene, CDR1 is MGHRA and CDR2 is YSYEKL. The V and J ends lost 3 bases and 5 bases, in that order; junction bases with no gene match: 2. Remarks on this clone: Its antigen is as yet unknown.

General study findings and limits: The highest levels of circulating GvH clones went along with early declines in HvG clones after transplant.

Using immunoSEQ multiplex PCR, the repertoire was profiled, and TCRdb retains in-frame clones only, with some absent. The sample lists around 92,000 clones, roughly 83% seen once, with over 1.3% in the top ten. This TCR came from a human patient who received an intestinal transplant, so some T cells may come from the graft donor. Source: PBMCs, taken 255 days after intestinal transplant. This chain joins TRBV4-1 and TRBJ1-5, with 12 bases aligning to TRBD1. The CDR3 nucleotides are TGCGCCAGCAGCCAGGGGACAGGGGGCTATCAGCCCCAGCATTTT. Amino acids: CASSQGTGGYQPQHF.